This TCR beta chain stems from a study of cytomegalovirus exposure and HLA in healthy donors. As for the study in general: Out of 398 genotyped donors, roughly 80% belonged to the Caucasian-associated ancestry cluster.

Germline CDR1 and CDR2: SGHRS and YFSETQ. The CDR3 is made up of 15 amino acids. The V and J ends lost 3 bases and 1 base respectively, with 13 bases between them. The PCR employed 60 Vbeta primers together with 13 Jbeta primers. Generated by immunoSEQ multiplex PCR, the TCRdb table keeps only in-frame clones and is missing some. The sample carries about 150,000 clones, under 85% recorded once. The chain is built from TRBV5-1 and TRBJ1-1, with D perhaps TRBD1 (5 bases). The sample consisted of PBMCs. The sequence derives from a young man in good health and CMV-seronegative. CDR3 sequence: CASSWGGQKNTEAFF. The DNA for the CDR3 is TGCGCCAGCAGCTGGGGGGGTCAGAAGAACACTGAAGCTTTCTTT.